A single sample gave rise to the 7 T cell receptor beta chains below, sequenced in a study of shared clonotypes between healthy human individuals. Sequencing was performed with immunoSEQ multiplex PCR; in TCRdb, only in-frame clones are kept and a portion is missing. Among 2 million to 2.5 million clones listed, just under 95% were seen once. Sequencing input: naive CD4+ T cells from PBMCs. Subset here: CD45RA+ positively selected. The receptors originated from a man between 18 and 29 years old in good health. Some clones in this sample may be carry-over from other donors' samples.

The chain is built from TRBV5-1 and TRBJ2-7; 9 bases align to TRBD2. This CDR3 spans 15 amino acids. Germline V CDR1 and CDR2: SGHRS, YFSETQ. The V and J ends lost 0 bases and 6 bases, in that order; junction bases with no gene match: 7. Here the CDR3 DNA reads TGCGCCAGCAGCTTGGGAGTAGCGGGAGCTCCCGAGCAGTACTTC. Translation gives CASSLGVAGAPEQYF. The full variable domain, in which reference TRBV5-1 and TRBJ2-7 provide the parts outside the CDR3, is KAGVTQTPRYLIKTRGQQVTLSCSPISGHRSVSWYQQTPGQGLQFLFEYFSETQRNKGNFPGRFSGRQFSNSRSEMNVSTLELGDSALYLCASSLGVAGAPEQYFGPGTRLTVT.

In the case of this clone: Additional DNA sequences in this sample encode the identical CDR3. The CDR3 reads CASSISSGANVLTF. The CDR3 nucleotides are TGTGCCAGTAGTATCAGTTCTGGGGCCAACGTCCTGACTTTC. The chain links TRBV19 to TRBJ2-6, with unresolved D. CDR3 size: 14 residues. The germline gives CDR1 LNHDA, CDR2 SQIVND (reference sequence). V was shortened by 3 bases and J by 1 base, with 4 bases between the two germline ends.

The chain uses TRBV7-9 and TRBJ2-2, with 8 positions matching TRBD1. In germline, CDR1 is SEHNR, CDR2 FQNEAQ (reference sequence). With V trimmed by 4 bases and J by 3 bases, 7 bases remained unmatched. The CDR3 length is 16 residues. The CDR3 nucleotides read TGTGCCAGCAGCTCGTACAGGGGGGTCGACACCGGGGAGCTGTTTTTT. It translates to CASSSYRGVDTGELFF.

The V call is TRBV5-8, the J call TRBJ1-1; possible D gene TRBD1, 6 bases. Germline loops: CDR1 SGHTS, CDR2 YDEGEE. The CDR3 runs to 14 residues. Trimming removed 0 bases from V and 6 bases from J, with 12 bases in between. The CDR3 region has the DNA TGTGCCAGCAGCTTGGCCTTGGGGGCGGCTGAAGCTTTCTTT. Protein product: CASSLALGAAEAFF.

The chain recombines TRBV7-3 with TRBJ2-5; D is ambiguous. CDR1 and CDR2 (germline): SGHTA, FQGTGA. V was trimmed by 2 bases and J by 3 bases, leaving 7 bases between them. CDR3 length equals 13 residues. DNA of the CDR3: TGTGCCAGCAGCTTAGCGGATAAAGAGACCCAGTACTTC. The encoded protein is CASSLADKETQYF.

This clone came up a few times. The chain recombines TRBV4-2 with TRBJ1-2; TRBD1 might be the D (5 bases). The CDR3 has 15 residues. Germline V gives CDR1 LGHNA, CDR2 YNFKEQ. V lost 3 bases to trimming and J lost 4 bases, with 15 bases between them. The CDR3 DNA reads TGTGCCAGCAGCCAGAACCAGGGTGTCCTCTATGGCTACACCTTC. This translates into CASSQNQGVLYGYTF.

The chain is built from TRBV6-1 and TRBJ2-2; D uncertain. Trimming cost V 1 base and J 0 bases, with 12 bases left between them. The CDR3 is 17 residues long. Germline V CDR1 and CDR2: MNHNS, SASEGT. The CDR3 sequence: CASSEVGLSSNTGELFF. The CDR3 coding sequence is TGTGCCAGCAGTGAAGTGGGGTTAAGTTCGAACACCGGGGAGCTGTTTTTT.